The present entry profiles one T cell receptor (beta chain) with its context. This clonotype has a count of ten or more. Its antigen is unknown. Base-call qualities are not available, and no considerably larger clone is one nucleotide away. The CDR3 contains 13 residues, cysteine and phenylalanine counted. Of the read, only the CDR3 DNA is kept; its 39 bases are in frame from base 1. V loses 2 bases of germline sequence and J loses 6 bases, and the interval between the two ends is 9 bases. The germline V gene provides CDR1 MDHEN and CDR2 SYDVKM. The TCR beta CDR3 regions were amplified from RNA transcripts. The first round of RT-PCR for the TCR CDR3 was performed with the HTBI primer set and the Qiagen OneStep RT-PCR kit. A second multiplex PCR round built the libraries, followed by size selection and purification. Libraries were sequenced paired-end with 100 bp reads on an Illumina HiSeq2000. In the authors' own workflow: Raw data were processed with SOAPnuke, discarding reads with adapters, uncalled bases, mean Phred below 15, or no exact constant-primer or identifier match. High-quality paired reads were merged using COPE v1.2.5, and each unique nucleotide sequence was defined as a clonotype. MiTCR v1.1 was used to align the clonotypes against IMGT TRBV, TRBD and TRBJ reference segments. The analysis included only V-J combinations with a frequency above 0.0001, which together covered around 99% of the repertoires. A TCS score was defined as the ratio between F50 (clonal expansion) and ExV (chaos), using BLOSUM62-based TCRdist between CDR3 peptides within each V-J. Welch's t-statistics and random forest reduced approximately 520 V-J features to some 14, which were used in a naive Bayes classifier (R e1071). The raw public reads went through TCRdb reprocessing: fastp at Q25, MiXCR clone calling, in-frame beta chains kept. For every CDR3 protein sequence, its rows merge into one entry that carries the most common genes and DNA. TCRdb, not the original authors, processed these V and J calls. The sample table shows around 500,000 distinct CDR3 sequences, and about 15% are seen once. 29% of the sample rests with the top ten.

In the ophthalmopathy patients, disease was moderately to severely active, with a Clinical Activity Score of 3 or more, a NOSPECS grade of 4 or more, and a duration of less than 3 months. Patients with uncontrolled infections, other autoimmune diseases, pregnancy or lactation were excluded. Diagnoses were based on clinical symptoms, serum thyroxine and TRAb, thyroid ultrasound and orbital computed tomography. Ficoll-Paque density gradient centrifugation was used to isolate PBMCs from about 10 ml of fresh peripheral blood. Total RNA was extracted using Trizol reagent, and RNA quality was assessed on an Agilent 2100 Bioanalyzer. These data are taken from a study of T cells in Graves' hyperthyroidism and ophthalmopathy (dated by TCRdb to about 2019). Regarding the research as a whole: Peripheral blood was collected at initial diagnosis, before any treatment. Whether ophthalmopathy could be predicted prospectively was tested in an independent validation cohort made up of 18 to 20 hyperthyroidism patients plus 17 patients who later progressed to ophthalmopathy. After sampling, hyperthyroidism patients received methimazole starting at 30 mg daily, and ophthalmopathy patients received high-dose intravenous methylprednisolone. To identify TCR V-J signatures that set the groups apart, the researchers used a discovery cohort of more than 95 patients, made up of approximately 43 with Graves' ophthalmopathy and 57 with stable Graves' hyperthyroidism. The 75 to 100 discovery patients were randomly split 7:3 into training and test sets. The study also compared thyroid tissue and blood T-cell repertoires from 5 to 7 Graves' hyperthyroidism patients. TCR Vbeta CDR3 sequencing of 130 to 150 peripheral blood samples (over 40 ophthalmopathy, 70 to 85 hyperthyroidism and around 17 progressor patients) is reported in the paper.

Study-wide conclusions, independent of this receptor: Most expanded thyroid clonotypes (frequency above 0.001) were also found in blood, which suggests that blood repertoires may mirror thyroid immune responses. A model built on a 13 V-J signature distinguished ophthalmopathy from stable hyperthyroidism, reaching 87.88% sensitivity and around 81% specificity in cross-validation and 80%/75% in testing. In validation, the model predicted progression to ophthalmopathy a median of approximately 6.6 months before onset, with around 70% sensitivity and 72.22% specificity. Sample size was not statistically predetermined, and investigators were not blinded to group allocation.

The source is a woman aged 25-40 years with Graves' ophthalmopathy. The sequenced sample was blood. The chain couples TRBV28 to TRBJ2-3; TRBD2 is a weak D gene call, 5 bases matching. The DNA sequence is as follows: TGTGCCAGCAGTTTAGAGGGCGGGGATACGCAGTATTTT. The translation is CASSLEGGDTQYF.